The clone carrying this T cell receptor (beta chain) appeared once. Its antigen is as yet unknown. The sample holds other DNA sequences that translate to the same CDR3. The sample is drawn from a study of shared clonotypes between healthy human individuals. Points from the study as a whole: In general, naive subsets displayed greater estimated richness than memory subsets did.

CDR1 and CDR2 from the germline V gene are KGHSH and LQKENI. V lost 3 bases and J lost 1, with 9 bases in between. The length of the CDR3 is 15 residues. Clones were sequenced by immunoSEQ multiplex PCR, and TCRdb holds only the in-frame ones, with some missing. The sample comprises 2 million to 2.5 million clones, about 94% of which are singletons, and 0.13% rests with the top ten. Both subsets, CD45RA+ naive and CD45RA-negative memory, were split from the CD4+ cells. The receptor comes from a man younger than 35 in good health. Specimen: naive CD4+ T cells sorted from blood. Subset denoted: CD45RA+ positively selected. This rearrangement joins TRBV18 to TRBJ1-4; maybe TRBD1 (5 bases). Written as DNA, the CDR3 is TGTGCCAGCTCACCCCGGGACGGAACTAATGAAAAACTGTTTTTT. It is translated as CASSPRDGTNEKLFF.